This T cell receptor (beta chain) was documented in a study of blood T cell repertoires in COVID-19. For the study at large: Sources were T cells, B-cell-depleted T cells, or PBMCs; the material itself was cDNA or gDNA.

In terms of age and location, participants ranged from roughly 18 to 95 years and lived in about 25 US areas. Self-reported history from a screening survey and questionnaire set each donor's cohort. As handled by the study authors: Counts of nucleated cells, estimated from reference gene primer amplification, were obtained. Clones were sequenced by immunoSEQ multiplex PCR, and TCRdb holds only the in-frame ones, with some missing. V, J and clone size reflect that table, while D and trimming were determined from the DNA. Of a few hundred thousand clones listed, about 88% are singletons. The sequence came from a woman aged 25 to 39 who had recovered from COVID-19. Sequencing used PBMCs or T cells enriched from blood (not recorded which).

The CDR3 DNA is TGTGCCAGTAGTAAGGCTGGGGCCGAAAACATTCAGTACTTC. It codes for CASSKAGAENIQYF. This chain joins TRBV19 and TRBJ2-4, with D possibly TRBD1 on 5 matching bases. CDR1 and CDR2 from the germline V gene are LNHDA and SQIVND (reference sequence). V was trimmed by 4 bases and J by 5 bases, leaving 12 bases between them. The CDR3 spans 14 residues.